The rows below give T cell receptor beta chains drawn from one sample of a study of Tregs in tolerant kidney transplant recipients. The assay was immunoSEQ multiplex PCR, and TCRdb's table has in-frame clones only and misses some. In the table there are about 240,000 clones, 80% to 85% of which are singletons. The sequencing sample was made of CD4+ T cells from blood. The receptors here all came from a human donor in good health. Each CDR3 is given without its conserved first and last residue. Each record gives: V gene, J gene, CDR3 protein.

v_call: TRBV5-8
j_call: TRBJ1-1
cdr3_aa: ASSWQTYSNTEAF

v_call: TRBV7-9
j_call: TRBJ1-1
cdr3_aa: ASSPPWTGNTEAF

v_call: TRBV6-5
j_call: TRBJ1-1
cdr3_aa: ASSSVNTEAF

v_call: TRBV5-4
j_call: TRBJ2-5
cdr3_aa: ASSTGQQETQY

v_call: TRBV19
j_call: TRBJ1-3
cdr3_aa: ASSTLTGDSGNTIY

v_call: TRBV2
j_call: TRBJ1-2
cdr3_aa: ASSRSAYGYT

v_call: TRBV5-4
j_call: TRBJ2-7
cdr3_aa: ASSLGHYEQY

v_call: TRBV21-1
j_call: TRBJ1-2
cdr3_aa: ASSQGQGGANYGYT

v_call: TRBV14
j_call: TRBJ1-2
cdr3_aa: ASSQAYLRTGSIRGYT

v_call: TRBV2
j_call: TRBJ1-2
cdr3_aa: ASSGAGEGGYT

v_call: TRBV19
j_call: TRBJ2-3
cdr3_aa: ASSISTSGGTDTQY

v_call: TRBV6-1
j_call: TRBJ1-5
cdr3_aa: ASSGRDNGRPQH

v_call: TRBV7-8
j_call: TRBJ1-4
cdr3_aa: ASSSRQGASEKLF

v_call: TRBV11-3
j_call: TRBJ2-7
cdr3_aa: ASSLEGTEQY

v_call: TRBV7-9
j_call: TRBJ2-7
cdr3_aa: ASSTIDSYEQY

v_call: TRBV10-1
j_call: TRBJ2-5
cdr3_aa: ASSEGGQQETQY

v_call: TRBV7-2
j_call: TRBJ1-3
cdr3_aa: ASRRGTAVGFSGNTIY

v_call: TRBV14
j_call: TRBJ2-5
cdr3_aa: ASSQPKKDRGPYETQY

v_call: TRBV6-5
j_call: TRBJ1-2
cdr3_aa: ASRSTGTANYGYT

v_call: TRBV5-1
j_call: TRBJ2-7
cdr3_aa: ASSDLLASGGEQY

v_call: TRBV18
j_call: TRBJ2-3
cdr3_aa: ASSPRVGTMVGDTQY

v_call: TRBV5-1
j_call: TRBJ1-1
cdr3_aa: ASSFIPGQKNTEAF

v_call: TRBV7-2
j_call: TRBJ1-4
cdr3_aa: ASSLQSGIRNEKLF

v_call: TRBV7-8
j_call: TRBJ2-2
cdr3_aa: ASSLERRGSAGELF

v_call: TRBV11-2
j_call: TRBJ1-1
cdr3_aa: ASSSLGRRSTEAF

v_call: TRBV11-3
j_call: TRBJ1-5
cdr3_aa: ASSLEGRRNQPQH

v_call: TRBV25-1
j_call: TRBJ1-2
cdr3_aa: ASSDWTGSYGYT

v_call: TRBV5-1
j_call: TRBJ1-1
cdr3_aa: ASSLKGDTEAF

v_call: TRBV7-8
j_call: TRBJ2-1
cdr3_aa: ASSPTRRNEQF

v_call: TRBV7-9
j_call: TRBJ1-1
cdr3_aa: ASSPRTESTEAF

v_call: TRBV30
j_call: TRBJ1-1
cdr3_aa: AWSKQGLEAF

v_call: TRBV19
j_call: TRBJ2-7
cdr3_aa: ASSRRTSSEISQQY

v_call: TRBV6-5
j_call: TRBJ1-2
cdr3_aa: ASSSGSYGYT

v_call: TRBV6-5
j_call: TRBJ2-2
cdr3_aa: ASTRDWGNTGELF

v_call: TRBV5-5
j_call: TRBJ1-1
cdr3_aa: ASSLESVNTEAF

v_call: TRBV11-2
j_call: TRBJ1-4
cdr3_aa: ASSRVGKGNEKLF

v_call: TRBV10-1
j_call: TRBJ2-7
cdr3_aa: ASSESRTGAYEQY

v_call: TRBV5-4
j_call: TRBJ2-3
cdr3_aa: ASSFGVAGISADTQY

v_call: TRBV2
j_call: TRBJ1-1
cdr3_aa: ASSDYRDRGPEAF

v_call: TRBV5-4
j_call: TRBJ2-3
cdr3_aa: ASSRAASVADTQY

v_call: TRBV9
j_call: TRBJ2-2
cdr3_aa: ASSPRGLAATGELF